The subject of this entry is one T cell receptor (beta chain). The data were taken from a study of T cell changes during pregnancy in multiple sclerosis. Sequenced by immunoSEQ multiplex PCR; TCRdb stores in-frame clones only, minus some. The sample lists roughly 100,000 clones, under 95% occurring once. The germline V gene encodes CDR1 SGHKS and CDR2 YYEKEE (reference sequence). The CDR3 is 16 amino acids. V gave up 3 bases and J gave up 4 bases; unmatched junction bases: 12. The source material was peripheral blood, sampled after pregnancy. The chain is built from TRBV5-5 and TRBJ1-2, with TRBD1 matching over 7 bases. This clonotype originated in a female donor with multiple sclerosis, enrolled in a pregnancy study. The CDR3, as DNA: TGTGCCAGCAGCTCGACACCGGACAGGAGGGCCTATGGCTACACCTTC. It codes for CASSSTPDRRAYGYTF. Drawing the rest from reference TRBV5-5 and TRBJ1-2, the complete variable domain is DAGVTQSPTHLIKTRGQQVTLRCSPISGHKSVSWYQQVLGQGPQFIFQYYEKEERGRGNFPDRFSARQFPNYSSELNVNALLLGDSALYLCASSSTPDRRAYGYTFGSGTRLTVV.